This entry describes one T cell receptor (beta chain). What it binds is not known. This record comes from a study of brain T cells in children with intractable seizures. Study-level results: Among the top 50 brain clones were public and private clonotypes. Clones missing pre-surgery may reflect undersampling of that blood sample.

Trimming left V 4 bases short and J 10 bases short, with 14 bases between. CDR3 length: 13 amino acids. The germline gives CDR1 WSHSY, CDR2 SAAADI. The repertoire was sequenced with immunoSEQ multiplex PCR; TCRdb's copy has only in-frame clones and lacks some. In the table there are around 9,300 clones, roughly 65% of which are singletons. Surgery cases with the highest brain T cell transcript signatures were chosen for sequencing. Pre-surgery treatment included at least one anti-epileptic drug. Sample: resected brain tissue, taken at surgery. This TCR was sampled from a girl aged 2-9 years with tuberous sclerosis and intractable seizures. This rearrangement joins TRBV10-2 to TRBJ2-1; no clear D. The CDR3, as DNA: TGCGCCAGCAGTGTCTCCCACAAACCCGAGCAGTTCTTC. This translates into CASSVSHKPEQFF.